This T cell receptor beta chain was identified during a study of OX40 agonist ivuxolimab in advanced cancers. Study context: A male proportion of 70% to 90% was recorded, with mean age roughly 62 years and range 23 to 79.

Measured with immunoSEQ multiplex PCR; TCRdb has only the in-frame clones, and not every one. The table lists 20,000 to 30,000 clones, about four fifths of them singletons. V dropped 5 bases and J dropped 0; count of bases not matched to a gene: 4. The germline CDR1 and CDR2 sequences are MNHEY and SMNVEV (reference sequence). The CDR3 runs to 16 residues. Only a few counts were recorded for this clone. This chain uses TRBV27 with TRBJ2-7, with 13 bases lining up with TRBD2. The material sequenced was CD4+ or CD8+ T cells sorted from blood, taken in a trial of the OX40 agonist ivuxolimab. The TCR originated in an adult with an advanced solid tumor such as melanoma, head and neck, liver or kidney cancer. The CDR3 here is CASSPGTSGISYEQYF. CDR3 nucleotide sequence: TGTGCCAGCAGTCCCGGGACTAGCGGGATCTCCTACGAGCAGTACTTC.